Listed below are T cell receptor beta chains from one sample, sequenced in a study of T cell changes during pregnancy in multiple sclerosis. Repertoires were generated with immunoSEQ multiplex PCR, while TCRdb's copy carries only in-frame clones and drops some. The sample lists around 31,000 clones, 85% to 95% occurring once. The sample consisted of CD4+ T cells from peripheral blood mononuclear cells, taken in the second trimester of pregnancy. These receptors were obtained from a female donor with multiple sclerosis, enrolled in a pregnancy study. The CDR3 runs from the conserved cysteine through the conserved F or W. Fields, in order: J gene, V gene, CDR3 protein.

TRBJ2-7,TRBV9,CASSVGTSGSIYEQYF
TRBJ1-2,TRBV7-2,CASSSRLANYGYTF
TRBJ2-7,TRBV7-2,CASVRDYSTYEQYF
TRBJ1-1,TRBV18,CASSPTGLGAEAFF
TRBJ1-4,TRBV27,CASSPLGDSNEKLFF
TRBJ1-3,TRBV5-5,CASSFASPGTGLGGNTIYF
TRBJ1-2,TRBV6-4,CASSQSPTGFGYTF
TRBJ2-4,TRBV5-5,CASSFTINIQYF
TRBJ2-1,TRBV7-3,CASSRTGGHRRDEQFF
TRBJ2-5,TRBV5-1,CASSLGAEQYF
TRBJ2-7,TRBV7-2,CASSLGLAGSSYEQYF
TRBJ2-7,TRBV28,CASTTGTAGTREQYF
TRBJ2-1,TRBV5-6,CASSLPDSLRYEQFF
TRBJ2-3,TRBV28,CASRHTGGPQDTQYF
TRBJ1-3,TRBV6-5,CASSLGGNSGNTIYF
TRBJ2-5,TRBV5-1,CASSLSGQGATETQYF
TRBJ1-2,TRBV5-5,CASSLGTGGYTF
TRBJ1-1,TRBV28,CASSLPSTGNTEAFF
TRBJ1-5,TRBV29-1,CSVLPAGTGVNQPQHF
TRBJ2-7,TRBV19,CASSITRIPSYEQYF
TRBJ2-2,TRBV5-4,CASSLLKLAGATGELFF
TRBJ2-1,TRBV19,CASSTQGRSLNEQFF
TRBJ1-1,TRBV5-4,CASSFGRAGTEAFF
TRBJ1-1,TRBV7-9,CASSITGLTEAFF
TRBJ2-3,TRBV18,CASSQQGANMADTQYF
TRBJ1-1,TRBV5-1,CASSLRTANTEAFF
TRBJ2-1,TRBV12-5,CASGLTSGDEQFF
TRBJ1-1,TRBV7-2,CASSIPGVTEAFF
TRBJ2-2,TRBV5-4,CASSLARGSRNTGELFF
TRBJ2-2,TRBV7-8,CASSPRGSGKTGELFF
TRBJ2-5,TRBV2,CASSGTSGRPQETQYF
TRBJ1-5,TRBV27,CASSGLTGVDQPQHF
TRBJ1-5,TRBV29-1,CSVQAGRDQPQHF
TRBJ2-5,TRBV2,CASSRDNQETQYF